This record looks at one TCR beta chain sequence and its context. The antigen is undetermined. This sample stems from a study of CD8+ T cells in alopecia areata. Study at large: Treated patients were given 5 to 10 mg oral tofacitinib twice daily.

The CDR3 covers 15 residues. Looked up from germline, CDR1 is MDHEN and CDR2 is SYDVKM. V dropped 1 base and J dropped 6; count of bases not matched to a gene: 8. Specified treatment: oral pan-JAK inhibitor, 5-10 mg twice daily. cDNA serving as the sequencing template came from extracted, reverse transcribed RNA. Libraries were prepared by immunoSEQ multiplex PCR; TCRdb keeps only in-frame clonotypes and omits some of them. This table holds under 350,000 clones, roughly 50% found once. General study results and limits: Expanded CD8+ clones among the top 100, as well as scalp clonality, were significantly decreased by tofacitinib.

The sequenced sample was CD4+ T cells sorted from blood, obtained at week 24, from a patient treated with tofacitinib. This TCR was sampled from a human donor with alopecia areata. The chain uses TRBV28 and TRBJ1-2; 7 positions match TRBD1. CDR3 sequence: CASSLSITGVNGYTF. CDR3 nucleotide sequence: TGTGCCAGCAGTTTATCGATCACAGGGGTTAATGGCTACACCTTC.